The T cell receptor beta chain described here comes from a study of vaccination effects on CD4 cells after COVID-19. Across the whole study: Median timing of post-vaccine samples was 72 days after the second dose. Wells of roughly 2.1 million PBMC each were grown with about 9.8 IU/ml IL-2 and around 10 ug/ml peptides.

This clone has more than one count but fewer than ten. Its antigen is unknown. V was trimmed by 2 bases and J by 2 bases, leaving 10 bases between them. CDR1 is KGHSH and CDR2 is LQKENI in the germline V gene. This CDR3 spans 15 amino acids. With more than nine days of culture completed, CD4+ T cells were isolated. Of the BNT162b2 and mRNA-1273 vaccines, participants received two doses of one or the other. Among the vaccine recipients, none had a prior SARS-CoV-2 infection, and nucleocapsid antibodies were negative. On both days 3 and 7, half of the culture medium was replaced with IL-2 medium. Assay: immunoSEQ multiplex PCR; the TCRdb copy retains only in-frame clones and omits some. The sample contains tens of thousands of clones, 74% of which appear only once.

The source material was CD4+ T cells from PBMCs cultured without peptide, sampled after COVID-19 vaccination. The rearrangement links TRBV18 to TRBJ2-1; the D gene is possibly TRBD2 (6 bases). The receptor was isolated from a human donor who received a COVID-19 vaccine. The CDR3 nucleotides are TGTGCCAGCTCACCAGGACGGGAGACCTACAATGAGCAGTTCTTC. This encodes CASSPGRETYNEQFF.